This T cell receptor beta chain was recorded in a study of shared clonotypes between healthy human individuals. Produced via immunoSEQ multiplex PCR; TCRdb's table is partial and in-frame only. The table has millions of clones, 90% to 95% seen once. The V and J ends lost 4 bases and 1 base respectively, with 8 bases between them. The CDR3 consists of 15 residues. Germline-derived CDR1 and CDR2 are MNHNS and SASEGT. Sequencing was performed on naive CD4+ T cells sorted from blood. Regarding subset: CD45RA+ positively selected. The receptor was isolated from a man aged 18 to 35 in good health. This chain joins TRBV6-1 and TRBJ2-6; D is undetermined. The CDR3: CASSVEYSGANVLTF. CDR3 nucleotide sequence: TGTGCCAGCAGTGTGGAGTATTCTGGGGCCAACGTCCTGACTTTC.